Shown below are 10 T cell receptor beta chains from a single sample sequenced in a study of PD-L1 blockade in urothelial cancer. TCRdb keeps only in-frame clones here, not all; method: immunoSEQ multiplex PCR. The profile shows 55,000 to 70,000 clones, over 75% of them singletons. Sequences were derived from PBMCs, sampled around atezolizumab (anti-PD-L1) treatment. The receptor source for this set is a man in his 70s with urothelial cancer.

V and J are TRBV5-1 and TRBJ2-1; weak D call: TRBD2 (6 bases). V lost 0 bases and J lost 2, with 9 bases in between. The CDR3 loop spans 15 amino acids. From germline, CDR1 is SGHRS and CDR2 YFSETQ. CDR3 protein: CASSLGTITYNEQFF. The CDR3 DNA sequence: TGCGCCAGCAGCTTGGGGACTATAACCTACAATGAGCAGTTCTTC.

V usage is TRBV5-1 and J usage is TRBJ2-3, with TRBD2 identical over 11 bases. There are 17 residues in the CDR3. After removal of 0 bases from V and 4 bases from J, the junction contained 7 bases not matched to a gene. Germline V gene sequence: CDR1 SGHRS, CDR2 YFSETQ. The CDR3 DNA reads as TGCGCCAGCAGCTTGGTTACTAGCGGGAGACGGTCAGATACGCAGTATTTT. Its protein is CASSLVTSGRRSDTQYF.

The gene calls are TRBV13 and TRBJ2-6, with 9 positions matching TRBD2. In germline, CDR1 is PRHDT, CDR2 FYEKMQ (reference sequence). With V trimmed by 5 bases and J by 0 bases, 11 bases remained unmatched. This CDR3 spans 19 amino acids. The CDR3 spells CASSPLSGRISSGANVLTF. CDR3 DNA sequence: TGTGCCAGCAGCCCCCTTAGCGGGAGAATTAGCTCTGGGGCCAACGTCCTGACTTTC.

This sequence joins TRBV18 and TRBJ2-5; D might be TRBD1 (5 bases). The CDR3 extends over 12 amino acids. Trimming shortened V by 5 bases and J by 5 bases, and 9 bases separated the two germline ends. CDR1 KGHSH and CDR2 LQKENI come from the germline V gene. The CDR3 is CASSTGAETQYF. Written as DNA, the CDR3 is TGTGCCAGCTCAACAGGAGCGGAGACCCAGTACTTC. Based on the CDR3 plus reference TRBV18 and TRBJ2-5, the full variable domain is NAGVMQNPRHLVRRRGQEARLRCSPMKGHSHVYWYRQLPEEGLKFMVYLQKENIIDESGMPKERFSAEFPKEGPSILRIQQVVRGDSAAYFCASSTGAETQYFGPGTRLLVL.

The gene calls are TRBV27 and TRBJ2-5; 12 positions agree with TRBD2. CDR3 size: 14 residues. Germline V gene lookup returns CDR1 MNHEY and CDR2 SMNVEV (reference sequence). V lost 5 bases to trimming and J lost 5 bases; unmatched junction nucleotides: 3. The CDR3 bases are TGTGCCAGCAGTGGACTAGCGGGATCGGAGACCCAGTACTTC. As protein: CASSGLAGSETQYF.

The chain employs TRBV7-8 and TRBJ1-1, with 12 bases matching TRBD1. This CDR3 spans 18 amino acids. The trim removed 5 bases at V and 5 bases at J, leaving 15 bases unmatched. CDR1 SGHVS and CDR2 FQNEAQ come from the germline V gene. The chain's CDR3 is CASSPLRGQGAKSTEAFF. For the CDR3, the DNA is TGTGCCAGCAGCCCTCTTCGGGGACAGGGGGCGAAAAGTACTGAAGCTTTCTTT. Together with reference TRBV7-8 and TRBJ1-1, the CDR3 gives the full variable domain: GAGVSQSPRYKVAKRGQDVALRCDPISGHVSLFWYQQALGQGPEFLTYFQNEAQLDKSGLPSDRFFAERPEGSVSTLKIQRTQQEDSAVYLCASSPLRGQGAKSTEAFFGQGTRLTVV.

The chain carries TRBV27 and TRBJ2-2; D ambiguous. CDR3 length equals 14 residues. CDR1 and CDR2 (germline): MNHEY, SMNVEV (reference sequence). V shed 2 bases and J shed 1 base, with 5 bases lying between them. CDR3 nucleotide sequence: TGTGCCAGCAGTTTAAACTGGAACACCGGGGAGCTGTTTTTT. Amino acid sequence: CASSLNWNTGELFF.

This clone was seen only once. The chain joins TRBV6-5 to TRBJ1-4; 7 bases align to TRBD1. In germline, CDR1 is MNHEY, CDR2 SVGAGI. V was pared by 2 bases and J by 5 bases, with 5 bases of the junction left unmatched. The CDR3 loop spans 15 amino acids. The CDR3 loop reads CASSYGGGANEKLFF. DNA of the CDR3: TGTGCCAGCAGTTACGGAGGGGGCGCAAATGAAAAACTGTTTTTT.

The chain is built from TRBV10-1 and TRBJ2-1, with TRBD2 matching 13 bases. The CDR3 has 18 residues. With V trimmed by 7 bases and J by 1 base, 10 bases remained unmatched. Per germline, CDR1 WNHNN and CDR2 SYGVQD (reference sequence). The chain's CDR3 is CASNPGLAGNRSYNEQFF. The CDR3 DNA follows: TGCGCCAGCAACCCGGGACTAGCGGGAAACAGGTCCTACAATGAGCAGTTCTTC.

This clone was counted once. V usage is TRBV18 and J usage is TRBJ1-4; D is ambiguous. V was pared by 4 bases and J by 8 bases, with 17 bases between. Germline assignment: CDR1 KGHSH and CDR2 LQKENI. The CDR3 is 15 amino acids. CDR3 loop: CASSLRAVGEEKLFF. The DNA of the CDR3 is TGTGCCAGCTCACTTCGTGCGGTGGGTGAGGAAAAACTGTTTTTT.